Shown below are 20 T cell receptor beta chains from a single sample sequenced in a study of blood T cell repertoires in COVID-19. Method: immunoSEQ multiplex PCR; TCRdb's copy keeps in-frame clones and lacks some. This sample yields 250,000 to 300,000 clones, of which approximately 85% are seen a single time; 5.1% belongs to the top ten. Sequencing was carried out using peripheral blood. The receptor set was obtained from a man aged 50-59 years with active or convalescent COVID-19.

The V and J genes are TRBV21-1 and TRBJ1-1. TRBV21-1 is shown as a pseudogene. The length of the CDR3 is 13 residues. The CDR3 reads CASHGGGYTEAFF. CDR3 in DNA: TGTGCCAGCCACGGGGGGGGTTACACTGAAGCTTTCTTT.

The V and J genes are TRBV6-5 and TRBJ1-5; TRBD1 matches 9 bases. Per germline, CDR1 MNHEY and CDR2 SVGAGI. The CDR3 runs to 13 residues. Trimming at V came to 6 bases and at J to 5 bases, leaving 2 bases not matched to a gene. The CDR3 loop reads CASSRTGDQPQHF. The CDR3 coding sequence is TGTGCCAGCAGCCGGACAGGGGATCAGCCCCAGCATTTT.

V gene TRBV7-3 combines with J gene TRBJ1-6; a weak D match, TRBD1 (5 bases). Germline lookup yields CDR1 SGHTA and CDR2 FQGTGA. The CDR3 runs to 18 residues. V dropped 2 bases and J dropped 5 bases, with 19 bases sitting between them. The CDR3 here is CASSLFAPRGSHNSPLHF. The CDR3 DNA is TGTGCCAGCAGCTTATTTGCCCCACGGGGGTCGCATAATTCACCCCTCCACTTT.

J is TRBJ1-5 and V is TRBV25-1; possibly TRBD1 for D (6 bases). The germline V gene encodes CDR1 MGHDK and CDR2 SYGVNS. CDR3 length: 18 amino acids. Trimming cost V 3 bases and J 2 bases, with 20 bases left between them. This chain's CDR3 is CASSDRTAGRRGNQPQHF. CDR3 coding DNA: TGTGCCAGCAGTGACCGGACAGCCGGTCGTAGGGGCAATCAGCCCCAGCATTTT.

About this clone: The sample carries other DNA sequences with the same CDR3. The genes are TRBV28 and TRBJ1-3; D unresolved. CDR1 is MDHEN and CDR2 is SYDVKM in the germline V gene. The CDR3 covers 14 residues. Trimming took off 1 base at V and 0 bases at J, with 4 bases between the two ends. The CDR3 nucleotides are TGTGCCAGCAGTTTATCGGGCTCTGGAAACACCATATATTTT. Translation gives CASSLSGSGNTIYF.

This clone showed up just a few times. The chain joins TRBV4-1 to TRBJ2-5; D may be TRBD2 (6 bases). The germline gives CDR1 MGHRA, CDR2 YSYEKL. The V and J ends lost 4 bases and 5 bases respectively, with 11 bases between them. The length of the CDR3 is 13 residues. The CDR3 here is CASSRGIGETQYF. The DNA of the CDR3 is TGCGCCAGCAGCCGCGGGATTGGGGAGACCCAGTACTTC.

V gene TRBV18 combines with J gene TRBJ1-2, with D possibly TRBD1 on 5 matching bases. The CDR3 loop spans 14 amino acids. Germline V gene data show CDR1 as KGHSH and CDR2 as LQKENI. Trimming shortened V by 2 bases and J by 4 bases, and 11 bases separated the two germline ends. The CDR3 bases are TGTGCCAGCTCACCAGAAACAGGTTTCTATGGCTACACCTTC. It yields the protein CASSPETGFYGYTF.

This sequence joins TRBV30 and TRBJ2-7; D might be TRBD2 (5 bases). CDR3 length: 14 amino acids. The V end lost 3 bases, the J end lost 0 bases, and 12 bases lay between the germline ends. Germline assignment: CDR1 GTSNPN and CDR2 SVGIG (reference sequence). The CDR3 protein is CAWRRTGVSYEQYF. The DNA for the CDR3 is TGTGCCTGGAGGAGGACTGGGGTCTCCTACGAGCAGTACTTC.

The chain employs TRBV28 and TRBJ1-5; tentative D call: TRBD1 (6 bases). The V gene's germline CDR1 is MDHEN and CDR2 SYDVKM. The CDR3 spans 14 residues. V lost 8 bases and J lost 6, with 17 bases in between. The CDR3 nucleotides are TGTGCCAGCTCAAACGGGAGGGGGAGTCAGCCCCAGCATTTT. The encoded protein is CASSNGRGSQPQHF.

The chain combines TRBV27 with TRBJ2-7; 8 bases are a match to TRBD2. The CDR3 sequence is 20 residues long. V lost 4 bases to trimming and J lost 5 bases; unmatched junction nucleotides: 25. CDR1 is MNHEY and CDR2 is SMNVEV in the germline V gene (reference sequence). As DNA, the CDR3 is TGTGCCAGCAGTTCCCTCGAAACCGCGGGAGGCTGGCTACGAGTGGACGAGCAGTACTTC. Translating it yields CASSSLETAGGWLRVDEQYF.

The CDR3 bases are TGCGCCAGCAGTCGACAGGCCGACTATGGCTACACCTTC. Translating gives CASSRQADYGYTF. The V gene is TRBV10-2, the J gene TRBJ1-2, with D possibly matching TRBD1 (6 bases). Germline-derived CDR1 and CDR2 are WSHSY and SAAADI. The CDR3 is made up of 13 amino acids. The V end was cut by 5 bases, the J end by 3 bases, with 10 bases between.

This rearrangement joins TRBV5-1 to TRBJ1-2; TRBD1 matches 9 bases. This CDR3 is built from 14 residues. V trimming: 3 bases; J trimming: 5 bases; junction bases outside the gene matches: 5. Germline V gives CDR1 SGHRS, CDR2 YFSETQ. This CDR3 reads CASSWTGEGYGYTF. The CDR3 coding sequence is TGCGCCAGCAGCTGGACAGGGGAAGGTTATGGCTACACCTTC. The whole variable domain, remainder taken from reference TRBV5-1 and TRBJ1-2, is KAGVTQTPRYLIKTRGQQVTLSCSPISGHRSVSWYQQTPGQGLQFLFEYFSETQRNKGNFPGRFSGRQFSNSRSEMNVSTLELGDSALYLCASSWTGEGYGYTFGSGTRLTVV.

CDR3 DNA: TGTGCCACCTCCTCTGAGGCCCCTTACAATGAGCAGTTCTTC. This gives the protein CATSSEAPYNEQFF. This chain joins TRBV24-1 and TRBJ2-1; no clear D. This CDR3 region has 14 residues. V lost 9 bases to trimming and J lost 4 bases, with 15 bases between them. The germline V gene encodes CDR1 KGHDR and CDR2 SFDVKD.

The chain employs TRBV7-9 and TRBJ2-5; weak D call: TRBD2 (6 bases). The CDR3 is 14 residues long. The V gene's germline CDR1 is SEHNR and CDR2 FQNEAQ (reference sequence). V lost 3 bases, J lost 5 bases, and 13 bases lay in between. The CDR3 here is CASSFIREMETQYF. The DNA of the CDR3 is TGTGCCAGCAGCTTCATCCGGGAGATGGAGACCCAGTACTTC. Drawing the rest from reference TRBV7-9 and TRBJ2-5, the complete variable domain is DTGVSQNPRHKITKRGQNVTFRCDPISEHNRLYWYRQTLGQGPEFLTYFQNEAQLEKSRLLSDRFSAERPKGSFSTLEIQRTEQGDSAMYLCASSFIREMETQYFGPGTRLLVL.

The genes are TRBV6-5 and TRBJ2-1; no clear D. Germline V gene sequence: CDR1 MNHEY, CDR2 SVGAGI. The CDR3 extends over 13 amino acids. V was shortened by 4 bases and J by 9 bases, with 13 bases between the two germline ends. The CDR3 coding sequence is TGTGCCAGCAGTTTCGGGTTGGAAACTGAGCAGTTCTTC. Its protein is CASSFGLETEQFF.

The rearrangement links TRBV13 to TRBJ2-3; 12 bases agree with TRBD2. Germline trimming cut 3 bases from V and 7 bases from J; bases unmatched to any gene: 5. Per the germline V gene, CDR1 is PRHDT and CDR2 is FYEKMQ (reference sequence). CDR3 length: 15 residues. CDR3 in amino acids: CASSFLLAGGHTQYF. The DNA of the CDR3 is TGTGCCAGCAGCTTCCTTCTAGCGGGAGGGCATACGCAGTATTTT.

The chain is built from TRBV6-4 and TRBJ1-2; D unresolved. This CDR3 has 13 amino acids. Trimming cost V 4 bases and J 7 bases, with 13 bases left between them. CDR1 and CDR2 (germline): MRHNA, SNTAGT. The chain's CDR3 is CASSAVLGSGYTF. As DNA, the CDR3 is TGTGCCAGCAGTGCGGTCCTGGGGAGTGGCTACACCTTC.

This sequence joins TRBV7-2 and TRBJ2-1; D not resolved. The V gene lost 5 bases and the J gene lost 5 bases, with 4 bases spanning the gap. Germline V gene lookup returns CDR1 SGHTA and CDR2 FQGNSA. The CDR3 spans 11 residues. CDR3 in amino acids: CASSQNNEQFF. Written as DNA, the CDR3 is TGTGCCAGCAGCCAAAACAATGAGCAGTTCTTC.

This clone has a single count. This chain uses TRBV30 with TRBJ1-3; D is ambiguous. This CDR3 is 14 amino acids long. Germline V gene lookup returns CDR1 GTSNPN and CDR2 SVGIG (reference sequence). Trimming removed 2 bases from V and 0 bases from J, with 8 bases in between. CDR3 region: CAWSRGSSGNTIYF. In DNA, the CDR3 is TGTGCCTGGAGTCGGGGATCCTCTGGAAACACCATATATTTT.

Comment on this clone: In the same sample, other DNA sequences code for this CDR3. The V call is TRBV3-1 (or the pseudogene TRBV3-2), the J call TRBJ2-7, with D possibly TRBD2 on 5 matching bases. CDR1 is LGHDT, CDR2 YNNKEL, per germline (reference sequence). Trimming shortened V by 8 bases and J by 1 base, and 15 bases separated the two germline ends. This CDR3 is built from 14 residues. The CDR3: CASSPAGVSYEQYF. CDR3 nucleotide sequence: TGTGCCAGCTCCCCTGCCGGGGTATCCTACGAGCAGTACTTC.